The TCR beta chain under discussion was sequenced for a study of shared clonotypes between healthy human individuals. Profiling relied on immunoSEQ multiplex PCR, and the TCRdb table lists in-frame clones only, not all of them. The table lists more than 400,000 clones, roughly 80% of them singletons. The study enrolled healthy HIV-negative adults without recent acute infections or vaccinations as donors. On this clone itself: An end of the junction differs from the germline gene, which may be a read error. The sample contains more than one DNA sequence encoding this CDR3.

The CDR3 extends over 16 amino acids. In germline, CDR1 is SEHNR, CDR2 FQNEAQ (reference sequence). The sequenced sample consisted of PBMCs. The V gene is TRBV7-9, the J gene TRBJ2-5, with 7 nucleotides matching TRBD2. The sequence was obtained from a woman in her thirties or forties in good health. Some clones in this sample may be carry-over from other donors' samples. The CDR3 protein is CASSRGLEDYQETQYF. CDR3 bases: TGTGCCAGCAGCCGTGGACTAGAGGACTACCAAGAGACACAGTACTTC. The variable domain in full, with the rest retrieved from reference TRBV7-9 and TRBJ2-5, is DTGVSQNPRHKITKRGQNVTFRCDPISEHNRLYWYRQTLGQGPEFLTYFQNEAQLEKSRLLSDRFSAERPKGSFSTLEIQRTEQGDSAMYLCASSRGLEDYQETQYFGPGTRLLVL.